The clone carrying this T cell receptor beta chain was observed a few times. Its antigen is unidentified. Diagnosis relied on clinical symptoms, serum thyroxine and TRAb, thyroid ultrasound and orbital computed tomography. The sample comes from a study of T cells in Graves' hyperthyroidism and ophthalmopathy. Overall study results and limits: Among clonotypes expanded in thyroid above 0.001, most were also found in blood.

Amplification of TCR beta CDR3 regions used RNA as the template. The HTBI primer set was used in a first-round RT-PCR of the TCR CDR3. TCRdb reanalysed the multiplex PCR reads using MiXCR and keeps one entry per CDR3 protein. This sample has more than 300,000 distinct CDR3 sequences; about 18% occur once, and the top ten carry less than 45%. In germline, CDR1 is SGHDT, CDR2 YYEEEE. V lost 3 bases, J lost 1 base, and 9 bases stayed unmatched. This CDR3 comprises 17 residues. The receptor's source is a man younger than 35 with Graves' ophthalmopathy. The specimen sequenced was blood. The chain is built from TRBV5-6 and TRBJ2-3, with 9 positions matching TRBD2. In DNA form, the CDR3 reads TGTGCCAGCAGCTGGGGCCCAGCGGGGGGAGGCACAGATACGCAGTATTTT. It yields the protein CASSWGPAGGGTDTQYF.